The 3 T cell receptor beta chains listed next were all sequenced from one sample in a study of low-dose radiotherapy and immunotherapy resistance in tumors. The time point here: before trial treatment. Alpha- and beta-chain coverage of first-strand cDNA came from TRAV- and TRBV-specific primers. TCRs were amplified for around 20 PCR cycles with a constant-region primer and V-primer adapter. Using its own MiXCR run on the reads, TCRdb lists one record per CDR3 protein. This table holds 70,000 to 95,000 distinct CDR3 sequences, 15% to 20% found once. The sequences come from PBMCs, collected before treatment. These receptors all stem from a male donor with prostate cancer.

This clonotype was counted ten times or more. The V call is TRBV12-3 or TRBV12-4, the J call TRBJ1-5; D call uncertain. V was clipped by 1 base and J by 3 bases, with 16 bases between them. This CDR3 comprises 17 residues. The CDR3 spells CASSLVRGAIFNQPQHF. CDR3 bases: TGTGCCAGCAGTTTAGTGCGGGGAGCAATCTTCAATCAGCCCCAGCATTTT.

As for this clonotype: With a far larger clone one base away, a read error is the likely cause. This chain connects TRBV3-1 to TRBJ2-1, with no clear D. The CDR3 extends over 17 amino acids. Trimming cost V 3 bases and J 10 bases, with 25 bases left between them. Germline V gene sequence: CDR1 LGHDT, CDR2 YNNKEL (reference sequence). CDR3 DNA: TGTGCCAGCAGCCACAACCGAGCGCAGAGCCGTATCCACGAGCAGTTCTTC. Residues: CASSHNRAQSRIHEQFF.

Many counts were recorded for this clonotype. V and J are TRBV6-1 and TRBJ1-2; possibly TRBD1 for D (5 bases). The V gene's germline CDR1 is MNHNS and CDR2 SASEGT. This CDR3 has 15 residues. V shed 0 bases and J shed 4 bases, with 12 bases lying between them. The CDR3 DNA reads TGTGCCAGCAGTGAAGCCTACAGGATCGGCTATGGCTACACCTTC. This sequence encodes CASSEAYRIGYGYTF.